This TCR beta chain is from a study of T-cell reconstitution after alpha-beta-depleted transplantation in children. This CDR3 contains 13 residues. V gave up 8 bases and J gave up 2 bases, with 10 bases separating them. Germline CDR1 KGHSH, CDR2 LQKENI. This clonotype was counted ten times or more. Antigen: not known. General study results and limits: Alpha-beta T cells about two months after transplant reportedly derived from several hundred expanded graft clones. When one year had passed after transplant, most T-cell counts and diversity came from newly produced T cells. Day-60 TCRbeta diversity that was high in some patients was derived from surviving recipient T cells and thymic progenitors.

Construction of the TCRbeta library involved unique molecular identifiers. One entry per CDR3 protein results from TCRdb running MiXCR on the PCR reads. The data contain roughly 400,000 distinct CDR3 sequences, 43% of them seen just once; the ten biggest clones take up 25% to 30%. The chain uses TRBV18 and TRBJ1-3; no definite D call. This receptor was identified in a girl aged 2 to 9 with aplastic anemia, due to receive a stem cell transplant. The specimen was PBMCs, collected before TCRalphabeta/CD19-depleted stem cell transplant. The CDR3 region is CASTQTPGNTIYF. The CDR3 region has the DNA TGTGCCAGCACTCAGACCCCTGGAAACACCATATATTTT.